The 10 T cell receptor beta chains below come from one sample, sequenced in a study of cytomegalovirus exposure and HLA in healthy donors. The method was immunoSEQ multiplex PCR; TCRdb's version includes in-frame clones alone and lacks a portion of them. The repertoire holds 150,000 to 160,000 clones, with around nine tenths as singletons. Sequenced sample: PBMCs. These receptor sequences come from a man aged 18 to 29 in good health and CMV-seropositive.

This rearrangement joins TRBV4-2 to TRBJ1-5; a weak D match, TRBD1 (6 bases). The V end lost 4 bases, the J end lost 3 bases, and 13 bases lay between the germline ends. The CDR3 has 15 amino acids. In germline, CDR1 is LGHNA, CDR2 YNFKEQ. CDR3 in DNA: TGTGCCAGCAGCCTCTCCGGACAGTTCAATCAGCCCCAGCATTTT. This translates into CASSLSGQFNQPQHF.

The chain carries TRBV6-5 and TRBJ2-2, with a weak D call TRBD2 (6 bases). Germline CDR1 is MNHEY and CDR2 is SVGAGI. This CDR3 is built from 15 residues. V was cut by 4 bases and J by 0 bases, with 9 bases left in between. CDR3 DNA sequence: TGTGCCAGCAGTTCCGGGGGTGCGAACACCGGGGAGCTGTTTTTT. Protein product: CASSSGGANTGELFF.

The gene calls are TRBV6-1 and TRBJ1-1; 10 nucleotides line up with TRBD1. The V and J ends lost 6 bases and 7 bases, in that order; junction bases with no gene match: 8. This CDR3 is built from 14 residues. The germline CDR1 and CDR2 sequences are MNHNS and SASEGT. The CDR3 nucleotides are TGTGCCAGCAGCCTGACAGGGGGCCGGGGTGAAGCTTTCTTT. This sequence encodes CASSLTGGRGEAFF.

The chain is built from TRBV4-1 and TRBJ2-3, with 14 bases matching TRBD2. From germline, CDR1 is MGHRA and CDR2 YSYEKL. This CDR3 is 17 amino acids long. Trimming at V came to 2 bases and at J to 6 bases, leaving 7 bases not matched to a gene. CDR3 coding DNA: TGCGCCAGCAGCCAACCGGGACTAGCGGGGGTAGTGGATACGCAGTATTTT. Its translation is CASSQPGLAGVVDTQYF.

This clone was detected only a few times. The chain is built from TRBV6-5 and TRBJ1-2; D is undetermined. The CDR3 runs 13 residues. Germline CDR1 MNHEY, CDR2 SVGAGI. Between the trimmed V and J ends, which lost 6 bases and 4 bases, there was a span of 12 bases. Written as DNA, the CDR3 is TGTGCCAGCAGCCCCGCGTCATTCTATGGCTACACCTTC. Translated: CASSPASFYGYTF.

In this sample, this clone turned up a few times. The CDR3 DNA follows: TGTGCCAGCAGTGATCACGGGACAGGGGTCACTGAAGCTTTCTTT. It encodes CASSDHGTGVTEAFF. J is TRBJ1-1 and V is TRBV25-1; 10 bases agree with TRBD1. Germline lookup yields CDR1 MGHDK and CDR2 SYGVNS. The CDR3 loop spans 15 amino acids. V shed 3 bases, J shed 4 bases, and the junction held 5 bases outside the gene matches.

The V gene is TRBV19, the J gene TRBJ2-1; perhaps TRBD1 as D (5 bases). The V end was cut by 10 bases, the J end by 4 bases, with 17 bases between. This CDR3 contains 14 residues. The V gene's germline CDR1 is LNHDA and CDR2 SQIVND (reference sequence). The CDR3 DNA is TGTGCCACCAGCACCCGACAGCCTTACAATGAGCAGTTCTTC. Translated, it gives CATSTRQPYNEQFF. Combining the CDR3 with reference TRBV19 and TRBJ2-1 gives the whole variable domain DGGITQSPKYLFRKEGQNVTLSCEQNLNHDAMYWYRQDPGQGLRLIYYSQIVNDFQKGDIAEGYSVSREKKESFPLTVTSAQKNPTAFYLCATSTRQPYNEQFFGPGTRLTVL.

The CDR3 loop is CASSGATNTGELFF. DNA for the CDR3: TGTGCCAGCAGCGGGGCAACCAACACCGGGGAGCTGTTTTTT. The V and J genes are TRBV7-3 and TRBJ2-2, with D tentatively TRBD1 (5 bases). The CDR3 is 14 residues long. V lost 5 bases, J lost 2 bases, and 9 bases lay in between. CDR1 and CDR2 (germline): SGHTA, FQGTGA.

This chain links TRBV29-1 with TRBJ2-5; TRBD1 matches 9 bases. The CDR3 loop spans 15 amino acids. Trimming cost V 4 bases and J 5 bases; bases outside gene matches: 11. Germline lookup yields CDR1 SQVTM and CDR2 ANQGSEA. The CDR3 DNA is TGCAGCGTTGGGGCCGGGACAGGGCGCATGGAGACCCAGTACTTC. Its translation: CSVGAGTGRMETQYF.

This chain connects TRBV6-5 to TRBJ2-1, with D tentatively TRBD2 (6 bases). Trimming left V 2 bases short and J 0 bases short, with 8 bases between. Germline V CDR1 and CDR2: MNHEY, SVGAGI. The CDR3 has 15 amino acids. The CDR3 nucleotides read TGTGCCAGCAGTTACGCGGGGACCTCCTACAATGAGCAGTTCTTC. This translates into CASSYAGTSYNEQFF.